Listed below are T cell receptor beta chains from one sample, sequenced in a study of human T cells and chemical hapten exposure. Each CDR3 protein is one row after TCRdb ran MiXCR on the RACE reads. In the table there are 82,000 or so distinct CDR3 sequences, approximately 12% of which are singletons. The sample was whole blood, taken in connection with sensitization to the hapten diphenylcyclopropenone (DPC). The receptors were sampled from a woman aged 45-59 years with alopecia areata. Some clones in this sample may be carry-over from other donors' samples. CDR3s include the opening cysteine and the closing phenylalanine or tryptophan. The D gene is left open where the match is weak. The size of a clone is reported for some rows only, either as once, few or many, or as a class for expanded clones.

d_call	clone_size	v_call	j_call	cdr3_nt	cdr3_aa
NA	many	TRBV5-1	TRBJ1-1	TGCGCCAGCAACCCAGGCGGGAACACTGAAGCTTTCTTT	CASNPGGNTEAFF
TRBD2	many	TRBV29-1	TRBJ2-7	TGCAGCGTTGGGACTAGCGGGACCGAGCAGTACTTC	CSVGTSGTEQYF
TRBD2	many	TRBV7-8	TRBJ2-1	TGTGCCAGCAGCCAAGCGCGGGAGACCAGCTCCTACAATGAGCAGTTCTTC	CASSQARETSSYNEQFF
NA	many	TRBV29-1	TRBJ1-1	TGCAGCGTTGATGGGCAGCTGAACACTGAAGCTTTCTTT	CSVDGQLNTEAFF
NA	NA	TRBV3-1	TRBJ2-7	TGTGCCAGCAGCCAAGGAAGAGTATGCGAGCAGTACTTC	CASSQGRVCEQYF
TRBD1	many	TRBV29-1	TRBJ2-7	TGCAGCGTTGAACCCGGACAGGGATCCTACGAGCAGTACTTC	CSVEPGQGSYEQYF
NA	NA	TRBV12-3/TRBV12-4	TRBJ2-5	TGTTTGAAAGAGACCCAGTACTTC	CLKETQYF
TRBD2	NA	TRBV7-2	TRBJ2-7	TGTGCCAGCAGCTCGGGACTACTCCCCTACGAGCAGTACTTC	CASSSGLLPYEQYF
NA	NA	TRBV20-1	TRBJ1-2	TGCAGTGCTAGAGAGAACCCAGGGGAAGGCTACACCTTC	CSARENPGEGYTF
TRBD2	NA	TRBV20-1	TRBJ2-1	TGCAGCGCCGGGACTAGCGGGAGTGGGGCCTCCTACAATGAGCAGTTCTTC	CSAGTSGSGASYNEQFF
TRBD2	few	TRBV3-1	TRBJ2-1	TGTGCCAGCAGCCATAGCGGGACCTTCGGAGAGCAGTTCTTC	CASSHSGTFGEQFF
NA	NA	TRBV10-3	TRBJ2-7	TGTGCCACGAGGACAGCAACCTACGAGCAGTACTTC	CATRTATYEQYF
TRBD1	few	TRBV25-1	TRBJ1-6	TGTGCCAGCAGCCTGCAGGGGGCGGGCTCCTATAATTCACCCCTCCACTTT	CASSLQGAGSYNSPLHF
NA	few	TRBV30	TRBJ2-7	TGTGCCTGGAGTGTAGGGTCCTACGAGCAGTACTTC	CAWSVGSYEQYF
NA	few	TRBV29-1	TRBJ2-7	TGCAGCATACGCCAGAACAGTCTCTGGGGGGAGCAGTACTTC	CSIRQNSLWGEQYF
NA	NA	TRBV29-1	TRBJ2-2	TGCAGCGTGTCCCCCTCCGTGGTAGCCGGGGAGCTGTTTTTT	CSVSPSVVAGELFF
TRBD2	NA	TRBV5-1	TRBJ2-5	TGCGCCAGCAGCCCCCAAGGGATAGCGGGAGTTCCTCAAGAGACCCAGTACTTC	CASSPQGIAGVPQETQYF
TRBD2	few	TRBV9	TRBJ2-7	TGTGCCAGCAGCCCGCGGGACTACTCCTACGAGCAGTACTTC	CASSPRDYSYEQYF
TRBD2	NA	TRBV5-4	TRBJ2-3	TGTGCCCCGGGCGGGAGTGGAACAGATACGCAGTATTTT	CAPGGSGTDTQYF
NA	many	TRBV9	TRBJ2-1	TGTGCCAGCAGCGTAGGGGCAGGGACGTTTAAGGGTGAGCAGTTCTTC	CASSVGAGTFKGEQFF
NA	many	TRBV20-1	TRBJ2-3	TGCAGTGCTAAAATACGGGCAGGCCGCAGCACAGATACGCAGTATTTT	CSAKIRAGRSTDTQYF
TRBD1	few	TRBV15	TRBJ1-1	TGTGCCACCAGGGAGGACAGGGGGCACACTGAAGCTTTCTTT	CATREDRGHTEAFF
TRBD2	few	TRBV20-1	TRBJ2-3	TGCAGTGCTAGAGATCACGGGAGGGATGTGACAGATACGCAGTATTTT	CSARDHGRDVTDTQYF
NA	few	TRBV5-1	TRBJ2-7	TGCGCCAGCAGCTTGCCTGGACTGGTGTCCCACGAGCAGTACTTC	CASSLPGLVSHEQYF
TRBD2	NA	TRBV18	TRBJ2-3	TGTGCCAGCTCCTCACTAGCGGGCACAGATACGCAGTATTTT	CASSSLAGTDTQYF
NA	NA	TRBV29-1	TRBJ2-1	TGCGGCGTTGTACTACCCTACAATGAGCAGTTCTTC	CGVVLPYNEQFF